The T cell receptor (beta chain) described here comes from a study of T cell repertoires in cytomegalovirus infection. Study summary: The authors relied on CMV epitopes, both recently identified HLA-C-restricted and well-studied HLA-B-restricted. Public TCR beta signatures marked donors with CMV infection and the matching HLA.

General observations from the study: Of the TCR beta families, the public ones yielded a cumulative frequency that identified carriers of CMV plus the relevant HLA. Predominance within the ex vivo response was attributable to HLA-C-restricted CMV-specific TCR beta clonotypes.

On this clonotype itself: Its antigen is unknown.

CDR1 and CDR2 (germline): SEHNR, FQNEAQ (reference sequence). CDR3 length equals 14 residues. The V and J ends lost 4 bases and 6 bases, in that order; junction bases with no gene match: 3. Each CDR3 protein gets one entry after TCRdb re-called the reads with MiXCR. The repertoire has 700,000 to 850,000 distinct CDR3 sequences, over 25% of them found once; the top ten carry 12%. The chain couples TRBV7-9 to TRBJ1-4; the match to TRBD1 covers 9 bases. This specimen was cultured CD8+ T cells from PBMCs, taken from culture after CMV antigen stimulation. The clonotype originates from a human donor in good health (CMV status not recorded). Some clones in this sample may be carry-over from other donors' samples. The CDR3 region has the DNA TGTGCCAGCAGCTGGACAGGGGACTATGAAAAACTGTTTTTT. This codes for CASSWTGDYEKLFF.